The 18 T cell receptor beta chains listed next were all sequenced from one sample in a study of shared clonotypes between healthy human individuals. Here immunoSEQ multiplex PCR was the method, and the copy in TCRdb shows in-frame clones only, minus some. The sample has some 1,100,000 clones, roughly 74% seen once. The sample was memory CD4+ T cells from PBMCs. Subset: CD45RA-negative fraction. The receptor set was obtained from a man between 18 and 35 years old in good health. Some clones in this sample may be carry-over from other donors' samples.

This chain uses TRBV18 with TRBJ2-3; D unclear. Germline V CDR1 and CDR2: KGHSH, LQKENI. The germline V and J ends were trimmed by 3 bases and 6 bases, with 13 bases remaining between them. The CDR3 has 14 residues. The CDR3 DNA sequence: TGTGCCAGCTCACCGCCAACACGGACCGATACGCAGTATTTT. Residues: CASSPPTRTDTQYF.

This clone has only a few counts. The chain couples TRBV6-1 to TRBJ1-2; TRBD1 might be the D (6 bases). The CDR3 is 14 amino acids. Germline-derived CDR1 and CDR2 are MNHNS and SASEGT. V was shortened by 6 bases and J by 8 bases, with 19 bases between the two germline ends. DNA for the CDR3: TGTGCCAGCAGCGCAGAAGATACAGGGAAAGGCTACACCTTC. Translation: CASSAEDTGKGYTF.

This clone showed up just a few times. The chain combines TRBV5-1 with TRBJ2-7; 7 nucleotides align to TRBD2. CDR1 and CDR2 (germline): SGHRS, YFSETQ. There are 16 residues in the CDR3. The trim removed 4 bases at V and 1 base at J, leaving 11 bases unmatched. The CDR3 bases are TGCGCCAGCAGCCCAGGAGCGGGAACGTTATCCTACGAGCAGTACTTC. Translated: CASSPGAGTLSYEQYF.

The V gene is TRBV30, the J gene TRBJ1-6; perhaps TRBD1 as D (5 bases). Germline assignment: CDR1 GTSNPN and CDR2 SVGIG (reference sequence). The CDR3 contains 16 residues. The V end lost 1 base, the J end lost 6 bases, and 16 bases lay between the germline ends. CDR3 region: CAWSAIPGTTNSPLHF. For the CDR3, the DNA is TGTGCCTGGAGTGCGATCCCCGGGACTACTAATTCACCCCTCCACTTT. The full variable domain, with the rest looked up from reference TRBV30 and TRBJ1-6, is SQTIHQWPATLVQPVGSPLSLECTVEGTSNPNLYWYRQAAGRGLQLLFYSVGIGQISSEVPQNLSASRPQDRQFILSSKKLLLSDSGFYLCAWSAIPGTTNSPLHFGNGTRLTVT.

As to this clone: Other DNA variants within this sample encode the same CDR3. The chain uses TRBV29-1 and TRBJ2-3; D is undetermined. V was pared by 6 bases and J by 0 bases, with 7 bases between. CDR1 SQVTM and CDR2 ANQGSEA come from the germline V gene. This CDR3 region has 12 residues. For the CDR3, the DNA is TGCAGCGTAGACCCAAGCACAGATACGCAGTATTTT. Translation: CSVDPSTDTQYF.

The CDR3 protein is CASSSPGGRGSTGELFF. The CDR3 bases are TGTGCCAGCAGTTCTCCCGGGGGCAGGGGTAGCACCGGGGAGCTGTTTTTT. V is TRBV28 and J is TRBJ2-2, with D possibly called TRBD1 or TRBD2 (6 bases each). CDR1 and CDR2 from the germline V gene are MDHEN and SYDVKM. V was clipped by 4 bases and J by 4 bases, with 19 bases between them. The CDR3 runs 17 residues.

The chain recombines TRBV7-8 with TRBJ1-2; 7 bases align to TRBD1. Germline loops: CDR1 SGHVS, CDR2 FQNEAQ. CDR3 length: 14 amino acids. Trimming removed 5 bases from V and 2 bases from J; junction bases left unmatched: 5. The CDR3: CASSPDRINYGYTF. The DNA of the CDR3 is TGTGCCAGCAGCCCGGACAGGATAAACTATGGCTACACCTTC.

The gene calls are TRBV6-1 and TRBJ2-7; D is undetermined. From germline, CDR1 is MNHNS and CDR2 SASEGT. The CDR3 is 11 residues long. Trimming pared 5 bases from V and 3 bases from J, leaving 5 bases between. The CDR3 sequence: CASSHYYEQYF. CDR3 DNA: TGTGCCAGCAGTCACTACTACGAGCAGTACTTC.

This clone showed up just once. This rearrangement joins TRBV14 to TRBJ1-2; 7 nucleotides match TRBD1. Trimming removed 4 bases from V and 4 bases from J; junction bases left unmatched: 12. This CDR3 is built from 16 residues. Germline assignment: CDR1 SGHDN and CDR2 FVKESK. The CDR3 protein is CASSLLTGAGTYGYTF. CDR3 bases: TGTGCCAGCAGCCTACTTACAGGGGCGGGGACCTATGGCTACACCTTC.

The J gene is TRBJ1-2, the V gene TRBV7-3; 7 bases line up with TRBD1. V lost 4 bases and J lost 8; bases outside the gene matches: 7. In germline, CDR1 is SGHTA, CDR2 FQGTGA. The CDR3 length is 13 residues. This CDR3 reads CASSSTGAQGYTF. Written as DNA, the CDR3 is TGTGCCAGCAGCTCCACAGGGGCTCAAGGCTACACCTTC.

The gene calls are TRBV5-4 and TRBJ1-1; 11 nucleotides line up with TRBD1. The CDR3 is 15 residues long. Trimming cost V 7 bases and J 5 bases; bases outside gene matches: 10. Germline V lookup: CDR1 SGHNT, CDR2 YYREEE (reference sequence). CDR3: CASPIPGTGGTEAFF. The CDR3, as DNA: TGTGCCAGCCCCATCCCCGGGACAGGGGGAACTGAAGCTTTCTTT.

J is TRBJ2-7 and V is TRBV28, with D perhaps given as TRBD1 or TRBD2 (5 bases each). The V end was cut by 5 bases, the J end by 3 bases, with 14 bases between. CDR1 is MDHEN and CDR2 is SYDVKM in the germline V gene. This CDR3 is 14 amino acids long. The CDR3 spells CASSESGPNYEQYF. CDR3 sequence (DNA): TGTGCCAGCAGTGAGTCGGGACCGAACTACGAGCAGTACTTC.

This clone has at least ten counts. V usage is TRBV9 and J usage is TRBJ2-1; 9 nucleotides agree with TRBD2. The CDR3 consists of 17 residues. The V segment lost 4 bases and the J segment 0 bases; nucleotides outside the gene matches: 8. CDR1 and CDR2 (germline): SGDLS, YYNGEE. CDR3 in amino acids: CASSKPSGASSYNEQFF. The CDR3 DNA reads TGTGCCAGCAGCAAACCTAGCGGGGCGAGCTCCTACAATGAGCAGTTCTTC.

The CDR3 DNA reads TGTGCCAGCAGTTTACAGGGGGCTAATTCACCCCTCCACTTT. It codes for CASSLQGANSPLHF. This chain joins TRBV28 and TRBJ1-6; TRBD1 matches 8 bases. In germline, CDR1 is MDHEN, CDR2 SYDVKM. CDR3 size: 14 residues. Trimming removed 2 bases from V and 6 bases from J; junction bases left unmatched: 0.

The V call is TRBV30, the J call TRBJ2-4; possibly TRBD1 or TRBD2 for D (7 bases each). The CDR3 sequence is 16 residues long. Trimming stripped 0 bases from V and 12 bases from J, with 24 bases between. Germline CDR1 is GTSNPN and CDR2 is SVGIG (reference sequence). The CDR3, as DNA: TGTGCCTGGAGTGTGGGCTTAGGGACAGCGGGAAAAACTCAGTACTTC. As protein: CAWSVGLGTAGKTQYF.

The chain carries TRBV5-1 and TRBJ1-2, with unresolved D. Germline-derived CDR1 and CDR2 are SGHRS and YFSETQ. The germline V and J ends were trimmed by 4 bases and 5 bases, with 18 bases remaining between them. There are 15 residues in the CDR3. CDR3 protein: CASSDQGLDSYGYTF. The CDR3 bases are TGCGCCAGCAGCGACCAAGGACTGGACTCTTATGGCTACACCTTC. The complete variable domain, with remaining parts taken from reference TRBV5-1 and TRBJ1-2, reads KAGVTQTPRYLIKTRGQQVTLSCSPISGHRSVSWYQQTPGQGLQFLFEYFSETQRNKGNFPGRFSGRQFSNSRSEMNVSTLELGDSALYLCASSDQGLDSYGYTFGSGTRLTVV.

For this clone: The identical CDR3 is also encoded by other nucleotide sequences in the sample. The V and J genes are TRBV18 and TRBJ2-1; the match to TRBD2 covers 12 bases. The CDR3 contains 16 residues. Germline values: CDR1 KGHSH, CDR2 LQKENI. With 3 bases clipped from V and 4 bases from J, the junction kept 4 bases outside the gene matches. The CDR3 region is CASSPTGTSGYNEQFF. CDR3 nucleotides: TGTGCCAGCTCACCCACCGGGACTAGCGGGTACAATGAGCAGTTCTTC.

The V call is TRBV4-3, the J call TRBJ2-1, with a weak D call TRBD2 (6 bases). The V end lost 4 bases, the J end lost 5 bases, and 12 bases lay between the germline ends. CDR3 length: 14 amino acids. Germline V gives CDR1 LGHNA, CDR2 YSLEER. The CDR3 is CASSREAGNNEQFF. In DNA form, the CDR3 reads TGCGCCAGCAGCCGGGAGGCAGGGAACAATGAGCAGTTCTTC.